This TCR beta chain derives from a study of metastatic and nonmetastatic thyroid tumors. Study-wide background: Thyroid patients, malignant and benign, had repertoires compared across blood and tumor or nodule tissue.

The CDR3 length is 17 residues. CDR1 DFQATT and CDR2 SNEGSKA come from the germline V gene (reference sequence). V lost 1 base and J 3 bases, leaving 21 bases between the germline ends. Thyroid surgery was performed in patients who had received no treatment beforehand. Per the study methods: To classify distant metastasis in papillary thyroid cancer, a model was built from CDR3 differences across clinicopathological groups. Using MiXCR, TCRdb re-called clones from the PCR reads. It is TCRdb's table, rather than the study itself, that gives the V and J calls and clone size. This table has about 40,000 clones, 18% appearing once.

The receptor was derived from a female donor with papillary thyroid cancer or a benign thyroid nodule (not recorded which). Some clones in this sample may be carry-over from other donors' samples. V gene TRBV20-1 combines with J gene TRBJ2-5, with a weak D call TRBD2 (5 bases). The sample consisted of tumor tissue. The CDR3: CSARGKSISMGEETQYF. The DNA of the CDR3 is TGCAGTGCTAGAGGGAAAAGCATATCGATGGGAGAAGAGACCCAGTACTTC.